This T cell receptor (beta chain) appears in the sequencing data of a study of blood T cell repertoires in COVID-19. Study information: PBMCs, B-cell-depleted T cells, or T cells were the source of the cDNA or gDNA that made up the material.

This clone was picked up one time. Germline CDR1 and CDR2: SGHRS and YFSETQ. The junction had 10 bases not matched to a gene; V was cut back by 3 bases and J by 4 bases. This CDR3 has 18 amino acids. Authors' data handling: It was from reference gene primer amplification that nucleated cell counts were estimated. Using immunoSEQ multiplex PCR, the repertoire was profiled, and TCRdb retains in-frame clones only, with some absent. From that table come the V and J calls and clone size; the DNA was used to work out D and trimming. The sample has under 150,000 clones; roughly 87% are singletons. Sequenced: PBMCs or T cells enriched from blood (not recorded which). V and J are TRBV5-1 and TRBJ2-3; 14 bases match TRBD2. The source is a man aged 25 to 40 who had recovered from COVID-19. CDR3 amino acids: CASSSPTSGGAVPDTQYF. The CDR3 nucleotides are TGCGCCAGCAGCTCCCCGACTAGCGGGGGGGCGGTCCCAGATACGCAGTATTTT.